Given below is one T cell receptor beta chain in context. This clonotype occurred a few times. Its cognate antigen has yet to be identified. The record has no base qualities; no much larger clone is one base away. Preparation of the library involved PCR. The data were produced on an Illumina HiSeq 2500. Molecular barcoding was employed in the preparation of TCR libraries, with unique molecular identifiers being used to normalize TCRbeta repertoire quantification. TCRdb applied fastp at Q25 and MiXCR to the public reads, then kept only in-frame beta chains. Rows merge per CDR3 protein into single entries with the most common DNA and genes. This sample gives about 600,000 distinct CDR3 sequences in total; about 10% of them show up just once. Clones ranked in the top ten supply less than 5% of the sample. The sample belongs to a study of T-cell reconstitution after alpha-beta-depleted transplantation in children (dated by TCRdb to the mid-2010s). Context from the whole study: Using TCR repertoire profiling, the study followed T-cell immune reconstitution in a quantitative way in children after TCRalphabeta/CD19-depleted allogeneic hematopoietic cell transplantation.

Deletion took 0 bases off V and 5 bases off J, with a span of 16 bases between the germline ends. The CDR3 starts with the cysteine, ends with the phenylalanine, and has 15 residues. This entry keeps only the CDR3 DNA: 45 bases, framed from base 1. The germline V gene (reference sequence) gives CDR1 as DFQATT and CDR2 as SNEGSKA. The sample consisted of PBMCs from the stem cell graft donor, taken from the stem cell graft. The sequence links TRBV20-1 to TRBJ2-5; a tentative D call is TRBD2 (5 bases match). The clonotype originates from a human donor who donated a stem cell graft to a child with acute myeloid leukemia. CDR3 reads: CSARDIGSIWETQYF. The DNA reads as follows: TGCAGTGCTAGAGATATAGGGAGTATCTGGGAGACCCAGTACTTC.